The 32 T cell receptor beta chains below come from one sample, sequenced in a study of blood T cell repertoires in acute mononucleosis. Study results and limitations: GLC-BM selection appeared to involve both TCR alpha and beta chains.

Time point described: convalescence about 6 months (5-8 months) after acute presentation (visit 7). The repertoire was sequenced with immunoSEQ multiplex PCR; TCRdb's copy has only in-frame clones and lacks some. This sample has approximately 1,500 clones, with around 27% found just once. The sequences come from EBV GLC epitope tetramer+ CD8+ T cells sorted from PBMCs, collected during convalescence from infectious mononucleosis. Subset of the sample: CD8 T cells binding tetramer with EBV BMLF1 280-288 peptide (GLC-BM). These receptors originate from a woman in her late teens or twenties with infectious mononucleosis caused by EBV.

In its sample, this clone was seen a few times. The CDR3 DNA reads TGTGCCAGCAGCTTATCTGAGGACCTCTATGGCTACACCTTC. As protein: CASSLSEDLYGYTF. The chain links TRBV11-3 to TRBJ1-2; the D is unclear. Deletions cut 2 bases from V and 4 bases from J, with 11 bases between. The CDR3 has 14 residues. The germline V gene encodes CDR1 SGHNT and CDR2 YENEEA. The entire variable domain, with the rest obtained from reference TRBV11-3 and TRBJ1-2, is as follows: EAGVVQSPRYKIIEKKQPVAFWCNPISGHNTLYWYLQNLGQGPELLIRYENEEAVDDSQLPKDRFSAERLKGVDSTLKIQPAELGDSAVYLCASSLSEDLYGYTFGSGTRLTVV.

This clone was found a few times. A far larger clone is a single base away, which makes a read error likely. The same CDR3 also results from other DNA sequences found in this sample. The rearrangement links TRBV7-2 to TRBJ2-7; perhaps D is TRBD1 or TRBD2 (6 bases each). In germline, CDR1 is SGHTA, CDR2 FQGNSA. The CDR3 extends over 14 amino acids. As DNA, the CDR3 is TGCGCCAGCAGCTTGGCCCTCGGGGGCCACGAGCAGTACTTC. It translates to CASSLALGGHEQYF.

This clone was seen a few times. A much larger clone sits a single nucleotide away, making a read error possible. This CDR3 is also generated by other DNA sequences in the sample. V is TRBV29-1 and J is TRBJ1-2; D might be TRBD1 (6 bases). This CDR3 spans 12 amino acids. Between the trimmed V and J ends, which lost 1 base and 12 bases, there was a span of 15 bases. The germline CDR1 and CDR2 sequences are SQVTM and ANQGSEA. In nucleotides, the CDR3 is TGCAGCGTTGAAGGGGCGGGGGCGGGGGACACCTTC. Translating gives CSVEGAGAGDTF.

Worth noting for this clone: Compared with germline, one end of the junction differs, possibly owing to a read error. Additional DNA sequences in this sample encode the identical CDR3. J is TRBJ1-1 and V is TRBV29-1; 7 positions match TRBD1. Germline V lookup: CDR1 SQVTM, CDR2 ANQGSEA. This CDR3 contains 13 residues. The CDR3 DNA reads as TGCAGCGTGGGTGGACAGGCGAACTCTGAAGCTTTCTTT. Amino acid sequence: CSVGGQANSEAFF.

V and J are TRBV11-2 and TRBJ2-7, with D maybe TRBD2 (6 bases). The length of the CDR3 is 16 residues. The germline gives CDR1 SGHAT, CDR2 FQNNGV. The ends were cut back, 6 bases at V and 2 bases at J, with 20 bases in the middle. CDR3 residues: CASSLSIAATAYEQYF. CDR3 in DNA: TGTGCCAGCAGTTTATCGATAGCGGCTACAGCCTACGAGCAGTACTTC. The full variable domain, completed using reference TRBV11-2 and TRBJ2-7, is EAGVAQSPRYKIIEKRQSVAFWCNPISGHATLYWYQQILGQGPKLLIQFQNNGVVDDSQLPKDRFSAERLKGVDSTLKIQPAKLEDSAVYLCASSLSIAATAYEQYFGPGTRLTVT.

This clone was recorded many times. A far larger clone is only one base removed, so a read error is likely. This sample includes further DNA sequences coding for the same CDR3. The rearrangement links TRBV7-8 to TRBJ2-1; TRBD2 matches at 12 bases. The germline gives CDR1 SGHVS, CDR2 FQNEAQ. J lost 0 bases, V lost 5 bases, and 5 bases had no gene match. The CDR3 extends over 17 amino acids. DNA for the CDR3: TGTGCCAGCAGCCTAGGACTAGCGGGGCGCTCCTACAATGAGCAGTTCTTC. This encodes CASSLGLAGRSYNEQFF.

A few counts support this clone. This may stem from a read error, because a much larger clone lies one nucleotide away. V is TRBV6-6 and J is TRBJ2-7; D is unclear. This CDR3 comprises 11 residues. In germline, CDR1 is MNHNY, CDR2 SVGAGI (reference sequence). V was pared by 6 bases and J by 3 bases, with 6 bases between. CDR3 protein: CASSWNYEQYF. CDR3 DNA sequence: TGTGCCAGCAGCTGGAACTACGAGCAGTACTTC.

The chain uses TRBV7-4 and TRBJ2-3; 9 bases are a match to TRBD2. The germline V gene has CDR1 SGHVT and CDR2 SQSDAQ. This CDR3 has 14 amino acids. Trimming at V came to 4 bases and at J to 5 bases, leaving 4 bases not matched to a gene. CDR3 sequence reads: CASSYGTSQDTQYF. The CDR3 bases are TGTGCCAGCAGCTACGGGACTAGCCAAGATACGCAGTATTTT.

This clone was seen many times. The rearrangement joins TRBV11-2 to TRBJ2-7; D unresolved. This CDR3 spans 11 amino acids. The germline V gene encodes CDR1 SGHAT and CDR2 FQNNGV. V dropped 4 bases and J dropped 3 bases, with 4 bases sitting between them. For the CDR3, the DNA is TGTGCCAGCAGCTGGAACTACGAGCAGTACTTC. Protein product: CASSWNYEQYF.

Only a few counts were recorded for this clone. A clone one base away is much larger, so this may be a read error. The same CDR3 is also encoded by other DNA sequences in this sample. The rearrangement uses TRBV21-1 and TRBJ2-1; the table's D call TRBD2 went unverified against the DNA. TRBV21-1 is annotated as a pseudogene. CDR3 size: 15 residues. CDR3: CASSPTSGSVYEQFF. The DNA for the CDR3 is TGTGCCAGCAGCCCGACCAGCGGGAGTGTCTATGAGCAGTTCTTC.

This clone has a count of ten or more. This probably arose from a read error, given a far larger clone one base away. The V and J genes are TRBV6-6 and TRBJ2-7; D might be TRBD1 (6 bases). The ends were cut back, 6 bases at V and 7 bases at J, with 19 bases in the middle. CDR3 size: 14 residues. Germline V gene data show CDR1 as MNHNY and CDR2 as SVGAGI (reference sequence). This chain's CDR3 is CASRDSGAYNEQYF. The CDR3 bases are TGTGCCAGCAGGGACAGCGGAGCCTACAATGAGCAGTACTTC.

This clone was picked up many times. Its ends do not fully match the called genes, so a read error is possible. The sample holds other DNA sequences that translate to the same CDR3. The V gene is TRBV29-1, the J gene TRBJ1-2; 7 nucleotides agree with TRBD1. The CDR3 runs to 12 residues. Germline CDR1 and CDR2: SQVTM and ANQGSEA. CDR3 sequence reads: CCVDGEGAGDTF. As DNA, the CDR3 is TGCTGCGTTGACGGGGAGGGGGCTGGGGACACCTTC. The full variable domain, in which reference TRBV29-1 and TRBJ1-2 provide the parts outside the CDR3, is SAVISQKPSRDICQRGTSLTIQCQVDSQVTMMFWYRQQPGQSLTLIATANQGSEATYESGFVIDKFPISRPNLTFSTLTVSNMSPEDSSIYLCCVDGEGAGDTFGSGTRLTVV.

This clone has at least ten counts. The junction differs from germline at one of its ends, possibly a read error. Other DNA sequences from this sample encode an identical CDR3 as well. DNA of the CDR3: TGCGCCAGCAGCCAAGTGTGGGGAAATGAGCAGTTCTTC. Protein sequence: CASSQVWGNEQFF. This chain links TRBV7-8 with TRBJ2-1; D remains unclear. Germline lookup yields CDR1 SGHVS and CDR2 FQNEAQ. There are 13 residues in the CDR3.

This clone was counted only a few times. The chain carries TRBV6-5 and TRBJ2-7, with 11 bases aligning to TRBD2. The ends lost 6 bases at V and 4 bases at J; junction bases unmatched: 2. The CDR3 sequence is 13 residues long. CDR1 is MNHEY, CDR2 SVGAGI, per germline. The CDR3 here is CASRRLAGYEQYF. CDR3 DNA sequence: TGTGCCAGCAGAAGACTAGCGGGATACGAGCAGTACTTC.

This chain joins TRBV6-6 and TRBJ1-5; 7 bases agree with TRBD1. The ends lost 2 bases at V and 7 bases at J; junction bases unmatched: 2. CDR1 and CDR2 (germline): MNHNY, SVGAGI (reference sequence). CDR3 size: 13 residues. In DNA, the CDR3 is TGTGCCAGCAGTTACCCGACAGGGCAGCCCCAGCATTTT. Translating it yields CASSYPTGQPQHF.

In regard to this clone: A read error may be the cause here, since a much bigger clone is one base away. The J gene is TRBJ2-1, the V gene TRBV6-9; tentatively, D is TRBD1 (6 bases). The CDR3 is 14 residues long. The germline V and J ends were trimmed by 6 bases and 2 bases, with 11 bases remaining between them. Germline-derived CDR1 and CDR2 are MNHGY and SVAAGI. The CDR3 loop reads CASRDSGAYNEQFF. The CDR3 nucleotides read TGTGCCAGCAGGGACAGCGGAGCCTACAATGAGCAGTTCTTC.

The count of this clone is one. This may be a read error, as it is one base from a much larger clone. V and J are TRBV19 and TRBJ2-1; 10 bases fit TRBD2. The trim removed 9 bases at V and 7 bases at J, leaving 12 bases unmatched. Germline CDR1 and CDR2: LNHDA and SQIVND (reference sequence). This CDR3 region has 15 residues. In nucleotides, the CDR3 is TGTGCCAGCAGCATCCTAGCGGGAGCGTCAAATGAGCAGTTCTTC. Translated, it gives CASSILAGASNEQFF.

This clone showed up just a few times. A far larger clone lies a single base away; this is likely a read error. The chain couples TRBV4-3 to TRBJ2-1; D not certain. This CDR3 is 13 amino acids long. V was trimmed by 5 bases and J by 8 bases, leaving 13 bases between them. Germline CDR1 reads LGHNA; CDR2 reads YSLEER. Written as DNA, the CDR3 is TGCGCCAGCAGCGTAGCAGGTGGGGATGAGCAGTTCTTC. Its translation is CASSVAGGDEQFF.

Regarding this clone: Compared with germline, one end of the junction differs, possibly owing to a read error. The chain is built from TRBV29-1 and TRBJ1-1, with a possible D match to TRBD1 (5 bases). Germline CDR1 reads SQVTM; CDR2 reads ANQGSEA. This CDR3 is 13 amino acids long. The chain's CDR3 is CSVGVQANSEAFF. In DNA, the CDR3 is TGCAGCGTGGGGGTACAGGCGAACTCTGAAGCTTTCTTT.

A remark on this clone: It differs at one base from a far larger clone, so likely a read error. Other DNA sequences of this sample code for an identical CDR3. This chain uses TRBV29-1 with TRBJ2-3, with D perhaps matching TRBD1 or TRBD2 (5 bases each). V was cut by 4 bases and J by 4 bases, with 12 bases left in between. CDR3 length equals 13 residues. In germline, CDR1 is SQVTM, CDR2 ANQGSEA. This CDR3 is CSVAGTRSDTQYF. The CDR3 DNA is TGCAGCGTTGCCGGGACCCGCTCAGATACGCAGTATTTT.

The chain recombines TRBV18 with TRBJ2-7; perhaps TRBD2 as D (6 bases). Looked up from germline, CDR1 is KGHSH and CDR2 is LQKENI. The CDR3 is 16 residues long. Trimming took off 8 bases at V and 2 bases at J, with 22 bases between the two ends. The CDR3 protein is CASSLSIAATAYEQYF. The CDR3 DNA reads TGTGCCAGCAGTTTATCGATAGCGGCTACAGCCTACGAGCAGTACTTC.

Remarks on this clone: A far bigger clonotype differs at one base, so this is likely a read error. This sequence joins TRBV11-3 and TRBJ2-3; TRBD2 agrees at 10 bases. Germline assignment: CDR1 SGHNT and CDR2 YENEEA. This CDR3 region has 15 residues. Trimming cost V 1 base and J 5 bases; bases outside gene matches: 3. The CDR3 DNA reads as TGTGCCAGCAGCTTAGGGAGCGGGGGGGGAGATACGCAGTATTTT. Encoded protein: CASSLGSGGGDTQYF.

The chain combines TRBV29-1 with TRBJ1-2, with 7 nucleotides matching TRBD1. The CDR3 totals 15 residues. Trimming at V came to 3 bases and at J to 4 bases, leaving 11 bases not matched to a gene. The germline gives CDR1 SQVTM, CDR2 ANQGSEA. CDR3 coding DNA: TGCAGCGTTGACTTTCATGAGACAGGGCGCTATGGCTACACCTTC. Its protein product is CSVDFHETGRYGYTF.

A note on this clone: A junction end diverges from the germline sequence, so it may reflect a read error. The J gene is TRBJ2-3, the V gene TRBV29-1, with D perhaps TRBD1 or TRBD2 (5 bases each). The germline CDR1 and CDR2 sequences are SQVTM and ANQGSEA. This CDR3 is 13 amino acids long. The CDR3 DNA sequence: TGCATCGTTGCCGGGACCCGCACATATACGCAGTATTTT. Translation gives CIVAGTRTYTQYF.

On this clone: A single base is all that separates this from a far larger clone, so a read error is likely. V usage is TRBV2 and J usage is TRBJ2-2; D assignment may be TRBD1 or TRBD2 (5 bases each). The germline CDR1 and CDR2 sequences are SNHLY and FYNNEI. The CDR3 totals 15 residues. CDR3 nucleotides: TGTGCCAGCCAGAACGGGACGGTAAACACCGGGGTGCTGTTTTTT. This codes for CASQNGTVNTGVLFF.

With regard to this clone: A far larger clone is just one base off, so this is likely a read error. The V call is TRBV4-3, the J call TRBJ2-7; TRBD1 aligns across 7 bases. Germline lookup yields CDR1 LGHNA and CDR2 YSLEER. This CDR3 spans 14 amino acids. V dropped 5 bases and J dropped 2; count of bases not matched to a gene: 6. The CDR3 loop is CASSSPGQTYEQYF. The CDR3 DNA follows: TGCGCCAGCAGCTCACCGGGACAGACCTACGAGCAGTACTTC.

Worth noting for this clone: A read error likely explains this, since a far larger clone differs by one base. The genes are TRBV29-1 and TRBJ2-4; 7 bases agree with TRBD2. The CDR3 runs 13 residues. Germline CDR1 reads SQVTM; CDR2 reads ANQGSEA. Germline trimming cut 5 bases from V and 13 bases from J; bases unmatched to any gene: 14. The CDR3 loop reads CSVLPGLLNEQYF. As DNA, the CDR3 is TGCAGCGTTTTACCGGGACTACTCAATGAGCAGTACTTC.

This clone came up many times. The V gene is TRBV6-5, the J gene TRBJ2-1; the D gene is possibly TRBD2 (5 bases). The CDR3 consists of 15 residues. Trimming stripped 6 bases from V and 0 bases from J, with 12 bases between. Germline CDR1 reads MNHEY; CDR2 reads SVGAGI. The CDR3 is CASSTVTSSYNEQFF. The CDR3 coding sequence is TGTGCCAGCAGCACCGTAACTAGCTCCTACAATGAGCAGTTCTTC.

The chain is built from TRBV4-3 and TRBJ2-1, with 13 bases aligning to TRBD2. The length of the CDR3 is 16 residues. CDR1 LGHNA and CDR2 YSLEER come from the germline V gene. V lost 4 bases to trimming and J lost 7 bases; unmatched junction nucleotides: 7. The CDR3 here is CASSLGLAGASNEQFF. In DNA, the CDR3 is TGCGCCAGCAGCCTAGGACTAGCGGGAGCGTCAAATGAGCAGTTCTTC.

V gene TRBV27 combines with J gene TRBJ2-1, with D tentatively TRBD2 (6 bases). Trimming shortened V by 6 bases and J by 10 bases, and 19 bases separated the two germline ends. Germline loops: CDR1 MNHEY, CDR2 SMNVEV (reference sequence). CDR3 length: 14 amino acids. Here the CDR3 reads CASSTVTSSYEQFF. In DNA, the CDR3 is TGTGCCAGCAGCACCGTAACTAGCTCCTACGAGCAGTTCTTC.

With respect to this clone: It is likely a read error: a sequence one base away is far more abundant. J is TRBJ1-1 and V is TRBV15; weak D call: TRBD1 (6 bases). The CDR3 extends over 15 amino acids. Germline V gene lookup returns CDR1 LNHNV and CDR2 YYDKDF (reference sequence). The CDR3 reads CASSRGLGQNTEAFF. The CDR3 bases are TGTGCCTCCAGCAGAGGTTTGGGACAGAACACTGAAGCTTTCTTT.

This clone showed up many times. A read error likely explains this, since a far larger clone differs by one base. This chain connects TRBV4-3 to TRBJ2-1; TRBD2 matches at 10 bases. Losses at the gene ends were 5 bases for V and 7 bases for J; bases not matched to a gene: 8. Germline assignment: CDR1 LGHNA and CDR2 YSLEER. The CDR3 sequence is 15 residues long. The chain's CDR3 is CASSILAGASNEQFF. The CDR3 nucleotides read TGCGCCAGCAGCATCCTAGCGGGAGCGTCAAATGAGCAGTTCTTC.